This TCR beta chain stems from a study of blood T cell repertoires in COVID-19. Turning to the study itself: COVID-19 samples collected from the United States, Italy and Spain covered acute and convalescent phases.

This CDR3 comprises 16 residues. Germline V CDR1 and CDR2: SGHRS, YFSETQ. V dropped 2 bases and J dropped 0 bases, with 9 bases sitting between them. As processed by the authors: Quantification of nucleated cells was approximated via reference gene primer amplification. Assay: immunoSEQ multiplex PCR; the TCRdb copy retains only in-frame clones and omits some. That table gives V, J and clone size, and the DNA gave D and trimming. The table records about 180,000 clones, around 85% of them present only once. This clone showed up just a few times. Cohorts were assigned according to the clinical history that participants reported.

The sequence derives from a woman aged 40-49 years with acute COVID-19. Sequencing was done on a sample of PBMCs or T cells enriched from blood (not recorded which). The chain joins TRBV5-1 to TRBJ2-6; D is unclear. In nucleotides, the CDR3 is TGCGCCAGCAGCTTAGAAAGGAGCTCTGGGGCCAACGTCCTGACTTTC. It yields the protein CASSLERSSGANVLTF.